The source of this TCR beta chain is a study of vaccination and CD4 T cells after COVID-19. Sequenced with the Oncomine TCR Beta short-read assay was DNA taken from cultured CD4+ T cells. MiXCR was run by TCRdb on the PCR reads, yielding one entry per CDR3 protein. The table shows about 17,000 distinct CDR3 sequences, with about 56% occurring only once. The CDR3 consists of 15 residues. Trimming shortened V by 0 bases and J by 0 bases, and 9 bases separated the two germline ends. The germline gives CDR1 WNHNN, CDR2 SYGVQD (reference sequence). Points on this clonotype: Its target is not known.

The treatment here: roughly 10-day PBMC culture with coronavirus spike peptide pools or control peptides (ViraFEST assay). Before TCRs were sequenced, ViraFEST expanded antigen-specific T cells with peptide pools. Recorded positive PCR dates fall between March and December 2020, preceding US Alpha, Beta and Delta variants. The authors swapped half the medium for fresh IL-2 medium on days 3 and 7. V usage is TRBV10-1 and J usage is TRBJ2-7, with D unresolved. The sequence derives from a human donor who had recovered from COVID-19. The sequencing sample was made of CD4+ T cells from blood, cultured in vitro. DNA of the CDR3: TGCGCCAGCAGTGAGTCTAGAACTGGCTCCTACGAGCAGTACTTC. Translating it yields CASSESRTGSYEQYF.